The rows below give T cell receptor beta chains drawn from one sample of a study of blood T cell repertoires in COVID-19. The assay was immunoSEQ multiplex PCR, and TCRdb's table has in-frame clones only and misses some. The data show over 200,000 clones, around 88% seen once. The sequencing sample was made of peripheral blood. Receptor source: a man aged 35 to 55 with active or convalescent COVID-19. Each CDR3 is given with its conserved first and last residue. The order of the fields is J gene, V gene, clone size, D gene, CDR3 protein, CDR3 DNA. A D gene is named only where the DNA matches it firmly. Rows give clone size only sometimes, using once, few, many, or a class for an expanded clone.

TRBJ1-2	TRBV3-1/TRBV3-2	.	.	CASSQMGGNINYGYTF	TGTGCCAGCAGCCAGATGGGGGGGAATATTAACTATGGCTACACCTTC
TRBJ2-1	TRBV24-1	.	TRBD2	CATSDPGSGRAGDEQFF	TGTGCCACCAGTGACCCAGGGAGCGGGAGGGCCGGTGATGAGCAGTTCTTC
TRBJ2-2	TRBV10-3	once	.	CAIGQPGELFF	TGTGCCATAGGACAGCCCGGGGAGCTGTTTTTT
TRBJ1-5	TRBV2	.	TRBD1	CASSGQGNQPQHF	TGTGCCAGCAGCGGACAGGGTAATCAGCCCCAGCATTTT
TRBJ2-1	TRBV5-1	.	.	CASSFLLPPGEQFF	TGCGCCAGCAGCTTCTTACTCCCTCCCGGTGAGCAGTTCTTC
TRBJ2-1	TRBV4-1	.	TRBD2	CASSQDRGGASSYNEQFF	TGCGCCAGCAGCCAAGATAGGGGAGGGGCCAGCTCCTACAATGAGCAGTTCTTC
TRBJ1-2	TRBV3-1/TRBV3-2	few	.	CASSQDADSSYGYTF	TGTGCCAGCAGCCAAGACGCGGACAGTTCCTATGGCTACACCTTC
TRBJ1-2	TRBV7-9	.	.	CASSLEPLRVTGGYTF	TGTGCCAGCAGCTTAGAGCCGCTGCGTGTAACGGGGGGCTACACCTTC
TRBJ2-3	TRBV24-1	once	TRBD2	CATSDRSGTSGNIDTQYF	TGTGCCACCAGTGACCGCTCGGGGACTAGCGGGAATATCGATACGCAGTATTTT
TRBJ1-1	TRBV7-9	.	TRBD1	CASSLQGGTTEAFF	TGTGCCAGCAGCTTACAGGGGGGTACCACTGAAGCTTTCTTT
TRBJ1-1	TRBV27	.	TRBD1	CASSRSGTGVAFF	TGTGCCAGCAGTCGATCCGGGACAGGGGTAGCTTTCTTT
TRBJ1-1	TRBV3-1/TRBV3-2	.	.	CASSQVRGEGNTEAFF	TGTGCCAGCAGCCAAGTAAGGGGCGAAGGGAACACTGAAGCTTTCTTT
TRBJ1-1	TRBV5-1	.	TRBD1	CASSPGDRGGNTEAFF	TGCGCCAGCAGCCCCGGGGACAGGGGGGGGAACACTGAAGCTTTCTTT
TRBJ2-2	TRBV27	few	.	CASSLGTLNTGELFF	TGTGCCAGCAGTTTAGGGACATTGAACACCGGGGAGCTGTTTTTT
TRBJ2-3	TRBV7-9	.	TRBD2	CASSLTGSSGRGWYF	TGTGCCAGCAGCCTTACCGGATCTAGCGGGAGGGGATGGTATTTT
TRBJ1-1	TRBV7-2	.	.	CASSFQGVTEAFF	TGTGCCAGCAGCTTTCAAGGGGTCACTGAAGCTTTCTTT
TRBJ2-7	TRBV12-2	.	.	CASHDERRVSYEQYF	TGTGCAAGTCACGACGAGCGGAGGGTTTCCTACGAGCAGTACTTC
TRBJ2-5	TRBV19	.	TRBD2	CASRMASGRGQETQYF	TGTGCCAGTAGGATGGCTAGCGGGAGAGGTCAAGAGACCCAGTACTTC
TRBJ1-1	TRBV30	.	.	CAWVSMNTEAFF	TGTGCCTGGGTTAGTATGAACACTGAAGCTTTCTTT
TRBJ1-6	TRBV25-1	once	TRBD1	CASSESGTANSPLHF	TGTGCCAGCAGTGAATCCGGGACAGCAAATTCACCCCTCCACTTT
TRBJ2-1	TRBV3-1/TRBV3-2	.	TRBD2	CASSPPGRGSYNEQFF	TGTGCCAGCAGCCCTCCGGGGAGGGGATCCTACAATGAGCAGTTCTTC
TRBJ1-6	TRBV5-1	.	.	CASSLQGSSSPLHF	TGCGCCAGCAGCTTGCAGGGGTCAAGCTCACCCCTCCACTTT
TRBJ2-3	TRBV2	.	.	CASSEDSPRDTQYF	TGTGCCAGCAGTGAAGACTCCCCAAGAGATACGCAGTATTTT
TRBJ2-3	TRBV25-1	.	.	CASRARGPEGDTQYF	TGTGCCAGCAGAGCCCGAGGGCCGGAGGGAGATACGCAGTATTTT
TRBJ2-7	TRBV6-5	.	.	CASSLWRSSYEQYF	TGTGCCAGCAGTTTGTGGCGGAGCTCCTACGAGCAGTACTTC
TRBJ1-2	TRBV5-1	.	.	CASSLGDESNYGYTF	TGCGCCAGCAGCTTGGGAGATGAATCTAACTATGGCTACACCTTC
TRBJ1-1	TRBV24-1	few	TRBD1	CATSDAQGTGTEAFF	TGTGCCACCAGTGACGCACAGGGGACTGGAACTGAAGCTTTCTTT
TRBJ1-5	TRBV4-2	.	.	CASSQDRQFNQPQHF	TGTGCCAGCAGCCAAGATCGACAGTTCAATCAGCCCCAGCATTTT
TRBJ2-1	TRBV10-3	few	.	CAIRRQDSEQFF	TGTGCCATCAGACGGCAGGACTCTGAGCAGTTCTTC
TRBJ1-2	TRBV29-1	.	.	CSVKEGGTYTF	TGCAGCGTTAAAGAGGGGGGAACCTACACCTTC
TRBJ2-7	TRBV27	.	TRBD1	CASSLLGQVIPREQYF	TGTGCCAGCAGTTTACTCGGACAGGTTATACCTCGGGAGCAGTACTTC
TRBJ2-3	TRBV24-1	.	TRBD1	CATSEFGQGGGDTQYF	TGTGCCACCAGTGAATTCGGACAGGGGGGGGGAGATACGCAGTATTTT
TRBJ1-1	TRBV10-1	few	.	CASSESTGMNTEAFF	TGCGCCAGCAGTGAGTCAACAGGGATGAACACTGAAGCTTTCTTT
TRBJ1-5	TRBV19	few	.	CASSLVAGSNQPQHF	TGTGCCAGTAGCTTGGTAGCCGGTAGCAATCAGCCCCAGCATTTT
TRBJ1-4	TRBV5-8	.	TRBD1	CAVQGAGLYGELFF	TGTGCCGTCCAGGGGGCAGGCCTCTATGGGGAACTGTTTTTT
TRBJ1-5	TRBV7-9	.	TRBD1	CASSWTGDQPQHF	TGTGCCAGCAGCTGGACAGGGGATCAGCCCCAGCATTTT
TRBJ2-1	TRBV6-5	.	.	CASRGTGPSYNEQFF	TGTGCCAGCAGGGGAACAGGGCCCTCCTACAATGAGCAGTTCTTC
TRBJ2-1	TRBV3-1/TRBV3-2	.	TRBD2	CASSQGASGVITYNEQFF	TGTGCCAGCAGCCAAGGGGCTAGCGGGGTGATCACCTACAATGAGCAGTTCTTC
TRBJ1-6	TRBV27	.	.	CASGRERDSPLHF	TGTGCCAGCGGCCGGGAAAGGGATTCACCCCTCCACTTT
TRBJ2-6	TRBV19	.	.	CASTTSVSSGANVLTF	TGTGCCAGTACCACGAGCGTTAGCTCTGGGGCCAACGTCCTGACTTTC
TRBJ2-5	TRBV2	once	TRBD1	CASKGQQETQYF	TGTGCCAGCAAGGGACAGCAAGAGACCCAGTACTTC
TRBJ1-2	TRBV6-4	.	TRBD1	CARPPRTGGWYGYTF	TGTGCCCGACCCCCTAGAACAGGGGGTTGGTATGGCTACACCTTC
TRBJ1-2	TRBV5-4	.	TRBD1	CASSHDRGLYGYTF	TGTGCCAGCAGCCACGACAGGGGGCTCTATGGCTACACCTTC
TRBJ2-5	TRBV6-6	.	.	CASRRQSQETQYF	TGTGCCAGCAGGAGACAGTCACAAGAGACCCAGTACTTC
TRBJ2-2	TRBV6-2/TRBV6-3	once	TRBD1	CASNPGTGGTGELFF	TGTGCCAGCAACCCAGGGACAGGGGGTACCGGGGAGCTGTTTTTT
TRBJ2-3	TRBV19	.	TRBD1	CASSTGDSTDTQYF	TGTGCCAGTAGCACAGGGGACAGCACAGATACGCAGTATTTT
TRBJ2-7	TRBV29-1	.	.	CSVGQSYEQYF	TGCAGCGTCGGACAGAGCTACGAGCAGTACTTC
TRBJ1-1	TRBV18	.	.	CASSPQSVNTEAFF	TGTGCCAGCTCTCCACAATCGGTGAACACTGAAGCTTTCTTT
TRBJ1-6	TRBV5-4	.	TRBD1	CASSQSQGAPYSPLHF	TGTGCCAGCAGCCAATCTCAGGGGGCGCCGTATTCACCCCTCCACTTT
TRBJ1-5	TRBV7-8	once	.	CASSLVGSSISNQPQHF	TGTGCCAGCAGCTTAGTAGGTAGCAGTATTAGCAATCAGCCCCAGCATTTT
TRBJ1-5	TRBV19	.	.	CASSPTQGPNQPQHF	TGTGCCAGTAGTCCGACTCAGGGTCCCAATCAGCCCCAGCATTTT
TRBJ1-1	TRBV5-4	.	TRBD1	CASSLGQGNQAFF	TGTGCCAGCAGCTTGGGACAGGGAAATCAAGCTTTCTTT
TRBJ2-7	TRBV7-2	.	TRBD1	CASSPDRVSSYEQYF	TGTGCCAGCAGCCCGGACAGGGTTAGCTCCTACGAGCAGTACTTC
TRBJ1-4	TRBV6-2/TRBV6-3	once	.	CASSYIGQGGEKLFF	TGTGCCAGCAGTTACATCGGCCAAGGGGGTGAAAAACTGTTTTTT
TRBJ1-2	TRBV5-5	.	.	CASSLGQSQGYGYTF	TGTGCCAGCAGCCTAGGACAGAGCCAGGGCTATGGCTACACCTTC
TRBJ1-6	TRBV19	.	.	CASSIGISNSPLHF	TGTGCCAGTAGTATCGGGATTTCAAATTCACCCCTCCACTTT
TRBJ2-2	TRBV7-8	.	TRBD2	CASSLHQRGLNTGELFF	TGTGCCAGCAGCTTACACCAGCGGGGCTTAAACACCGGGGAGCTGTTTTTT
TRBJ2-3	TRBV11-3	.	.	CASSQYGGGVDTQYF	TGTGCCAGCAGCCAGTACGGAGGGGGGGTTGATACGCAGTATTTT
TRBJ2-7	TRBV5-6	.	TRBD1	CASSFGQGAWDEQYF	TGTGCCAGCAGCTTTGGACAGGGGGCCTGGGACGAGCAGTACTTC
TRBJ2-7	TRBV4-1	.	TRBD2	CASSQSQREHYEQYF	TGCGCCAGCAGCCAGTCCCAGCGGGAGCACTACGAGCAGTACTTC